The 7 T cell receptor beta chains below come from one sample, sequenced in a study of cytomegalovirus exposure and HLA in healthy donors. Both 60 Vbeta primers and 13 Jbeta primers went into the PCR. Profiled with immunoSEQ multiplex PCR; TCRdb holds only in-frame clones, not every one. The table records fewer than 250,000 clones, around four fifths of them present only once. The sequenced sample was PBMCs. The receptors shown here come from a middle-aged man in good health and CMV-seropositive.

The chain is built from TRBV9 and TRBJ2-1; TRBD2 matches at 8 bases. The germline V gene has CDR1 SGDLS and CDR2 YYNGEE. Germline trimming cut 3 bases from V and 8 bases from J; bases unmatched to any gene: 13. This CDR3 has 16 residues. CDR3 coding DNA: TGTGCCAGCAGCGCTCAGGGGTGGACTAGCACCGATGAGCAGTTCTTC. Its protein is CASSAQGWTSTDEQFF.

The chain joins TRBV6-5 to TRBJ1-5; no definite D call. Between the trimmed V and J ends, which lost 4 bases and 4 bases, there was a span of 17 bases. The germline CDR1 and CDR2 sequences are MNHEY and SVGAGI. This CDR3 spans 16 amino acids. Here the CDR3 DNA reads TGTGCCAGCAGTTCCCTCGGAGGGCTTTTAAATCAGCCCCAGCATTTT. This gives the protein CASSSLGGLLNQPQHF.

The CDR3 sequence: CASSPSPGLLGGQYF. The CDR3 coding sequence is TGTGCCAGCAGCCCTAGTCCGGGACTCCTCGGAGGGCAGTACTTC. V gene TRBV4-2 combines with J gene TRBJ2-7, with D tentatively TRBD2 (6 bases). V dropped 4 bases and J dropped 9 bases, with 22 bases sitting between them. This CDR3 has 15 residues. In germline, CDR1 is LGHNA, CDR2 YNFKEQ.

This clone was seen just once. This chain connects TRBV27 to TRBJ1-4; no firm D call. The V gene lost 0 bases and the J gene lost 0 bases, with 8 bases spanning the gap. The germline V gene encodes CDR1 MNHEY and CDR2 SMNVEV (reference sequence). The CDR3 length is 16 residues. CDR3 nucleotide sequence: TGTGCCAGCAGTTTATCGGGGAGCGCAACTAATGAAAAACTGTTTTTT. This translates into CASSLSGSATNEKLFF.

The chain recombines TRBV4-2 with TRBJ2-7; 8 bases are a match to TRBD2. From germline, CDR1 is LGHNA and CDR2 YNFKEQ. This CDR3 is built from 18 residues. With V trimmed by 0 bases and J by 6 bases, 16 bases remained unmatched. The CDR3 loop is CASSQEGASGTRIPEQYF. The CDR3 DNA reads TGTGCCAGCAGCCAAGAGGGGGCTTCCGGGACTAGAATACCCGAGCAGTACTTC.

V usage is TRBV2 and J usage is TRBJ2-5; TRBD2 agrees at 8 bases. The germline gives CDR1 SNHLY, CDR2 FYNNEI. This CDR3 spans 15 amino acids. Unmatched junction bases numbered 5, after V lost 1 base and J lost 4 bases. The CDR3 DNA is TGTGCCAGCAGTGAAGTCGGGGGGGGCAGAGAGACCCAGTACTTC. Its translation is CASSEVGGGRETQYF.

This clone was seen once. The genes are TRBV5-1 and TRBJ1-2, with D perhaps TRBD1 (5 bases). Per the germline V gene, CDR1 is SGHRS and CDR2 is YFSETQ. This CDR3 region has 13 residues. V was cut by 0 bases and J by 6 bases, with 9 bases left in between. The CDR3 region is CASSLEGFNGYTF. In nucleotides, the CDR3 is TGCGCCAGCAGCTTGGAGGGGTTCAATGGCTACACCTTC.